The 18 T cell receptor beta chains below come from one sample, sequenced in a study of blood T cell repertoires in COVID-19. Assay used: immunoSEQ multiplex PCR; TCRdb lists only in-frame clones, some missing. There are 320,000 or so clones in the sample; less than 90% occur only once, and 1% lies in the top ten. Sequenced: PBMCs or T cells enriched from blood (not recorded which). The receptors shown here come from a woman aged 25 to 39 who had recovered from COVID-19.

The chain carries TRBV7-2 and TRBJ1-1; 7 bases line up with TRBD1. Trimming took 3 bases from V and 0 from J; bases not matched to a gene: 1. The CDR3 sequence is 14 residues long. Looked up from germline, CDR1 is SGHTA and CDR2 is FQGNSA. Here the CDR3 reads CASSFQGVNTEAFF. The CDR3 DNA follows: TGTGCCAGCAGCTTTCAGGGGGTGAACACTGAAGCTTTCTTT.

The V call is TRBV11-2, the J call TRBJ2-5; 8 nucleotides align to TRBD1. Per germline, CDR1 SGHAT and CDR2 FQNNGV. CDR3 length: 14 residues. Germline trimming cut 3 bases from V and 2 bases from J; bases unmatched to any gene: 2. CDR3 loop: CASSFQGAQETQYF. The DNA of the CDR3 is TGTGCCAGCAGCTTCCAGGGGGCTCAAGAGACCCAGTACTTC.

The chain combines TRBV5-5 with TRBJ2-5; D perhaps matches TRBD2 (6 bases). With 2 bases removed from V and 1 base from J, the gap between germline ends came to 12 bases. The germline CDR1 and CDR2 sequences are SGHKS and YYEKEE (reference sequence). This CDR3 region has 15 residues. The chain's CDR3 is CASSFGAGSQETQYF. Written as DNA, the CDR3 is TGTGCCAGCAGCTTCGGGGCGGGGAGCCAAGAGACCCAGTACTTC.

The chain has TRBV3-1 (or the pseudogene TRBV3-2) and TRBJ2-7; weak D call: TRBD1 (6 bases). Looked up from germline, CDR1 is LGHDT and CDR2 is YNNKEL (reference sequence). CDR3 length: 13 residues. V gave up 4 bases and J gave up 1 base, with 8 bases separating them. For the CDR3, the DNA is TGTGCCAGCAGCCCCAGGGGATCCTACGAGCAGTACTTC. Protein sequence: CASSPRGSYEQYF.

J is TRBJ1-6 and V is TRBV27, with D perhaps TRBD1 (6 bases). V was pared by 0 bases and J by 11 bases, with 8 bases between. Per germline, CDR1 MNHEY and CDR2 SMNVEV (reference sequence). CDR3 length equals 13 residues. The CDR3 nucleotides are TGTGCCAGCAGTTTATCTCAGGGGACACCCCTCCACTTT. This codes for CASSLSQGTPLHF.

The chain has TRBV27 and TRBJ2-7; weak D call: TRBD1 (6 bases). The CDR3 has 13 amino acids. The V end lost 7 bases, the J end lost 3 bases, and 13 bases lay between the germline ends. In germline, CDR1 is MNHEY, CDR2 SMNVEV (reference sequence). CDR3 nucleotides: TGTGCCAGCATCGGAACAGGGAGCTACGAGCAGTACTTC. Protein: CASIGTGSYEQYF.

This clone showed up just a few times. The chain uses TRBV2 and TRBJ2-2, with D tentatively TRBD1 (5 bases). Trimming removed 4 bases at V and 4 bases at J, with 13 bases between. The CDR3 runs to 15 residues. CDR1 is SNHLY, CDR2 FYNNEI, per germline. The CDR3 DNA sequence: TGTGCCAGCAGTGTTCGGCAGGGAAGCACCGGGGAGCTGTTTTTT. It codes for CASSVRQGSTGELFF.

This sequence joins TRBV15 and TRBJ1-5; D is uncertain. Germline V lookup: CDR1 LNHNV, CDR2 YYDKDF (reference sequence). The CDR3 loop spans 15 amino acids. V was shortened by 1 base and J by 0 bases, with 7 bases between the two germline ends. CDR3 in DNA: TGTGCCACCAGCAGAGTTCCCTATAGCAATCAGCCCCAGCATTTT. This encodes CATSRVPYSNQPQHF. Looking up the rest from reference TRBV15 and TRBJ1-5 gives the full variable domain: DAMVIQNPRYQVTQFGKPVTLSCSQTLNHNVMYWYQQKSSQAPKLLFHYYDKDFNNEADTPDNFQSRRPNTSFCFLDIRSPGLGDTAMYLCATSRVPYSNQPQHFGDGTRLSIL.

V gene TRBV7-6 combines with J gene TRBJ2-1, with 9 bases fitting TRBD1. The CDR3 has 15 amino acids. Trimming at V came to 1 base and at J to 10 bases, leaving 8 bases not matched to a gene. CDR1 SGHVS and CDR2 FNYEAQ come from the germline V gene. The CDR3 reads CASSLVGQGIPEQFF. In DNA form, the CDR3 reads TGTGCCAGCAGCTTAGTGGGACAGGGAATACCGGAGCAGTTCTTC.

The chain is built from TRBV9 and TRBJ2-5; 9 bases are a match to TRBD2. The CDR3 totals 17 residues. The ends lost 0 bases at V and 1 base at J; junction bases unmatched: 7. Germline loops: CDR1 SGDLS, CDR2 YYNGEE. The CDR3 sequence: CASSVDTAGGIQETQYF. The CDR3 DNA reads TGTGCCAGCAGCGTAGACACAGCGGGGGGTATCCAAGAGACCCAGTACTTC.

This clone was counted a single time. This chain links TRBV18 with TRBJ1-2, with D possibly being TRBD1 (6 bases). V lost 5 bases and J 4 bases, leaving 17 bases between the germline ends. This CDR3 spans 15 amino acids. Germline V gene data show CDR1 as KGHSH and CDR2 as LQKENI. CDR3 in amino acids: CASSGPTGSLYGYTF. The CDR3 coding sequence is TGTGCCAGCTCAGGACCGACAGGCTCCCTCTATGGCTACACCTTC.

DNA for the CDR3: TGTGCCAGCAGCTCCCACCAGGGGAGCTCCTATAATTCACCCCTCCACTTT. Amino acid sequence: CASSSHQGSSYNSPLHF. This chain links TRBV7-2 with TRBJ1-6, with a weak D call TRBD1 (6 bases). The CDR3 extends over 17 amino acids. Germline loops: CDR1 SGHTA, CDR2 FQGNSA. The ends were cut back, 4 bases at V and 0 bases at J, with 13 bases in the middle.

The chain combines TRBV11-3 with TRBJ1-5; TRBD1 matches at 7 bases. Germline-derived CDR1 and CDR2 are SGHNT and YENEEA. There are 19 residues in the CDR3. V shed 1 base and J 2 bases; nucleotides not matched to a gene: 14. Written as DNA, the CDR3 is TGTGCCAGCAGCTTAGGGCCAGGGGGAACTAGGGAGGGCAATCAGCCCCAGCATTTT. Translation: CASSLGPGGTREGNQPQHF.

This sequence joins TRBV28 and TRBJ2-7; D uncertain. Germline-derived CDR1 and CDR2 are MDHEN and SYDVKM. The ends were cut back, 3 bases at V and 2 bases at J, with 11 bases in the middle. This CDR3 region has 14 residues. The chain's CDR3 is CASSFSSPPYEQYF. The CDR3 region has the DNA TGTGCCAGCAGTTTCTCCAGTCCGCCCTACGAGCAGTACTTC.

This chain joins TRBV20-1 and TRBJ1-4; tentative D call: TRBD1 (6 bases). This CDR3 is built from 11 residues. The germline V and J ends were trimmed by 5 bases and 11 bases, with 12 bases remaining between them. The germline CDR1 and CDR2 sequences are DFQATT and SNEGSKA (reference sequence). The CDR3 sequence: CSALTGFKLFF. The CDR3 bases are TGCAGTGCTTTAACAGGGTTCAAACTGTTTTTT.

The chain has TRBV5-1 and TRBJ1-6; 7 bases agree with TRBD1. The germline V gene has CDR1 SGHRS and CDR2 YFSETQ. This CDR3 is 14 amino acids long. Trimming cost V 5 bases and J 10 bases; bases outside gene matches: 9. CDR3 loop: CASRNATGRSPLHF. CDR3 DNA sequence: TGCGCCAGCAGGAACGCGACAGGGCGATCACCCCTCCACTTT.

The rearrangement links TRBV14 to TRBJ2-1; the match to TRBD1 covers 8 bases. Germline assignment: CDR1 SGHDN and CDR2 FVKESK. CDR3 length: 15 residues. With 3 bases clipped from V and 2 bases from J, the junction kept 3 bases outside the gene matches. The CDR3 reads CASSHRQGPYNEQFF. DNA for the CDR3: TGTGCCAGCAGCCACCGACAGGGGCCCTACAATGAGCAGTTCTTC.

This chain connects TRBV7-8 to TRBJ1-1, with D maybe TRBD1 (5 bases). V lost 7 bases, J lost 3 bases, and 21 bases lay in between. The length of the CDR3 is 16 residues. Germline CDR1 reads SGHVS; CDR2 reads FQNEAQ. This CDR3 is CASNPGGTRVDTEAFF. CDR3 in DNA: TGTGCCAGCAACCCGGGGGGGACCAGGGTTGACACTGAAGCTTTCTTT.